This is a list of T cell receptor beta chains from one sample in a study of naive CD8 T cells in extremely preterm neonates. The data were produced by immunoSEQ multiplex PCR, yet TCRdb's version contains in-frame clones alone and is incomplete. The sample has around 4,900 clones, over 95% seen once; the top ten hold 0.55% to 0.6%. The specimen was naive CD8+ T cells from blood. The source of these receptors is a human donor in good health. CDR3s include the opening cysteine and the closing phenylalanine or tryptophan. The D gene is left open where the match is weak. Size tells how often a clone was seen (once, few, many) or the class of an expanded clone, and some rows leave it out.

D: TRBD1; size: -; J: TRBJ2-7; V: TRBV27; CDR3: CASSPRGQSKAYEQYF; DNA: TGTGCCAGCAGTCCCAGGGGGCAGTCCAAAGCCTACGAGCAGTACTTC
D: TRBD1; size: -; J: TRBJ2-1; V: TRBV19; CDR3: CASSMTGVRDEQFF; DNA: TGTGCCAGTAGTATGACAGGGGTCAGGGATGAGCAGTTCTTC
D: -; size: -; J: TRBJ1-1; V: TRBV4-1; CDR3: CASSQSYGSSNTEAFF; DNA: TGCGCCAGCAGCCAAAGTTACGGGTCTTCGAACACTGAAGCTTTCTTT
D: -; size: -; J: TRBJ1-2; V: TRBV9; CDR3: CASSGGGSHPPWGYTF; DNA: TGTGCCAGCAGCGGGGGGGGTTCCCACCCTCCTTGGGGCTACACCTTC
D: TRBD1; size: -; J: TRBJ2-5; V: TRBV18; CDR3: CASSRRPGQQETQYF; DNA: TGTGCCAGTTCAAGAAGACCGGGACAGCAAGAGACCCAGTACTTC
D: TRBD2; size: once; J: TRBJ2-7; V: TRBV28; CDR3: CASSFKLAGVVNEQYF; DNA: TGTGCCAGCAGTTTCAAACTAGCGGGTGTGGTGAACGAGCAGTACTTC
D: TRBD2; size: -; J: TRBJ2-1; V: TRBV6-1; CDR3: CASSEASGRGYNEQFF; DNA: TGTGCCAGCAGTGAAGCTAGCGGGAGGGGCTACAATGAGCAGTTCTTC
D: -; size: once; J: TRBJ1-2; V: TRBV12-5; CDR3: CASGSPSSYGYTF; DNA: TGTGCTAGTGGTTCCCCTAGTAGCTATGGCTACACCTTC
D: -; size: -; J: TRBJ2-5; V: TRBV12-5; CDR3: CASGLSGAFETQYF; DNA: TGTGCTAGTGGTTTGTCCGGAGCGTTCGAGACCCAGTACTTC
D: TRBD2; size: -; J: TRBJ2-1; V: TRBV10-1; CDR3: CASSETRTGGLNEQFF; DNA: TGCGCCAGCAGTGAGACAAGGACCGGGGGGTTAAATGAGCAGTTCTTC
D: TRBD1; size: -; J: TRBJ1-1; V: TRBV11-2; CDR3: CASSLGPTGAMNTEAFF; DNA: TGTGCCAGCAGCTTAGGGCCGACAGGGGCCATGAACACTGAAGCTTTCTTT
D: -; size: -; J: TRBJ1-1; V: TRBV7-9; CDR3: CASSPDTEEAFF; DNA: TGTGCCAGCAGCCCGGACACCGAGGAAGCTTTCTTT
D: -; size: -; J: TRBJ2-2; V: TRBV4-1; CDR3: CASSQAKLNTGELFF; DNA: TGCGCCAGCAGCCAAGCTAAGCTGAACACCGGGGAGCTGTTTTTT
D: -; size: -; J: TRBJ1-2; V: TRBV9; CDR3: CASSDRLYGYTF; DNA: TGTGCCAGCAGCGACAGGCTCTATGGCTACACCTTC
D: -; size: -; J: TRBJ2-7; V: TRBV19; CDR3: CASSPYQALGYEQYF; DNA: TGTGCCAGTAGCCCATACCAGGCCCTTGGCTACGAGCAGTACTTC
D: -; size: -; J: TRBJ2-1; V: TRBV7-9; CDR3: CASSPRDFLGEQFF; DNA: TGTGCCAGCAGCCCACGGGACTTTTTGGGGGAGCAGTTCTTC
D: -; size: -; J: TRBJ1-5; V: TRBV27; CDR3: CASSRQDSNQPQHF; DNA: TGTGCCAGCAGCCGACAGGATAGCAATCAGCCCCAGCATTTT
D: -; size: once; J: TRBJ1-1; V: TRBV4-3; CDR3: CASSQGPGDVDTEAFF; DNA: TGCGCCAGCAGCCAAGGTCCGGGGGATGTGGACACTGAAGCTTTCTTT
D: -; size: -; J: TRBJ1-1; V: TRBV30; CDR3: CAWSVGGTRDAEAFF; DNA: TGTGCCTGGAGTGTTGGAGGGACCCGGGACGCTGAAGCTTTCTTT
D: -; size: -; J: TRBJ2-3; V: TRBV15; CDR3: CATSSRGEDTQYF; DNA: TGTGCCACCAGCAGTCGCGGTGAAGATACGCAGTATTTT
D: TRBD1; size: -; J: TRBJ2-1; V: TRBV4-1; CDR3: CASSQEQGANNEQFF; DNA: TGCGCCAGCAGCCAAGAACAGGGGGCAAACAATGAGCAGTTCTTC
D: -; size: -; J: TRBJ1-5; V: TRBV9; CDR3: CASSVAAGFNQPQHF; DNA: TGTGCCAGCAGCGTAGCGGCAGGGTTCAATCAGCCCCAGCATTTT
D: -; size: -; J: TRBJ2-7; V: TRBV9; CDR3: CASSVGDNYEQYF; DNA: TGTGCCAGCAGCGTAGGAGACAACTACGAGCAGTACTTC
D: -; size: -; J: TRBJ2-2; V: TRBV7-6; CDR3: CASSQTVNTGELFF; DNA: TGTGCCAGCAGCCAGACAGTAAACACCGGGGAGCTGTTTTTT
D: -; size: -; J: TRBJ2-5; V: TRBV11-2; CDR3: CASSLRPGAETQYF; DNA: TGTGCCAGCAGCTTACGCCCAGGGGCAGAGACCCAGTACTTC
D: -; size: -; J: TRBJ2-1; V: TRBV6-5; CDR3: CASRGGAPNEQFF; DNA: TGTGCCAGCAGAGGTGGGGCTCCAAATGAGCAGTTCTTC
D: TRBD2; size: -; J: TRBJ2-1; V: TRBV18; CDR3: CASSPDGREVPRPPQFF; DNA: TGTGCCAGCTCACCAGATGGGCGGGAGGTCCCCCGGCCGCCCCAGTTCTTC
D: -; size: -; J: TRBJ1-2; V: TRBV7-9; CDR3: CASSSRDSRNGYTF; DNA: TGTGCCAGCAGCTCCCGCGACAGTCGGAATGGCTACACCTTC
D: TRBD1; size: once; J: TRBJ1-4; V: TRBV6-4; CDR3: CASSDGGQGGGEKLFF; DNA: TGTGCCAGCAGTGATGGGGGACAGGGCGGCGGCGAAAAACTGTTTTTT
D: -; size: -; J: TRBJ2-5; V: TRBV29-1; CDR3: CSIPGSLRETQYF; DNA: TGCAGCATACCCGGGTCACTAAGAGAGACCCAGTACTTC
D: TRBD2; size: -; J: TRBJ2-1; V: TRBV11-2; CDR3: CASSPNGLAGYNEQFF; DNA: TGTGCCAGCAGCCCCAATGGGCTAGCGGGGTACAATGAGCAGTTCTTC
D: TRBD2; size: -; J: TRBJ2-7; V: TRBV29-1; CDR3: CSVELADSYEQYF; DNA: TGCAGCGTTGAGCTAGCGGACTCCTACGAGCAGTACTTC
D: TRBD1; size: once; J: TRBJ2-7; V: TRBV5-1; CDR3: CASTDGTGASYEQYF; DNA: TGCGCCAGCACTGACGGGACAGGGGCGAGCTACGAGCAGTACTTC
D: TRBD1; size: few; J: TRBJ1-4; V: TRBV9; CDR3: CASSEQGAGEKLFF; DNA: TGTGCCAGCAGTGAACAGGGGGCCGGAGAAAAACTGTTTTTT
D: TRBD1; size: -; J: TRBJ2-1; V: TRBV29-1; CDR3: CSVGGTGQYNEQFF; DNA: TGCAGCGTTGGTGGGACAGGGCAATACAATGAGCAGTTCTTC
D: TRBD2; size: -; J: TRBJ2-5; V: TRBV5-1; CDR3: CASSFLLAGGEETQYF; DNA: TGCGCCAGCAGCTTCTTATTAGCGGGAGGTGAAGAGACCCAGTACTTC
D: -; size: -; J: TRBJ2-7; V: TRBV11-1; CDR3: CASSLSRGPPSEQYF; DNA: TGTGCCAGCAGCTTAAGTCGTGGGCCGCCGAGCGAGCAGTACTTC
D: TRBD2; size: once; J: TRBJ2-7; V: TRBV4-1; CDR3: CASSQDWTSGSYEQYF; DNA: TGCGCCAGCAGCCAAGATTGGACTAGCGGCTCCTACGAGCAGTACTTC
D: TRBD1; size: -; J: TRBJ2-3; V: TRBV6-1; CDR3: CASSEFPGGSTDTQYF; DNA: TGTGCCAGCAGTGAATTCCCAGGGGGAAGCACAGATACGCAGTATTTT
D: -; size: -; J: TRBJ2-7; V: TRBV6-5; CDR3: CASSPRYEQYF; DNA: TGTGCCAGCAGCCCCCGTTACGAGCAGTACTTC
D: TRBD1; size: -; J: TRBJ2-2; V: TRBV9; CDR3: CASSGQGAGNTGELFF; DNA: TGTGCCAGCAGCGGACAGGGGGCGGGGAACACCGGGGAGCTGTTTTTT
D: TRBD1; size: -; J: TRBJ1-1; V: TRBV2; CDR3: CASSIRTGLNTEAFF; DNA: TGTGCCAGCAGTATCAGGACAGGGTTGAACACTGAAGCTTTCTTT
D: -; size: -; J: TRBJ2-1; V: TRBV7-8; CDR3: CASSLLTGAALPLDEQFF; DNA: TGTGCCAGCAGCTTACTAACTGGGGCGGCCCTCCCTCTGGATGAGCAGTTCTTC
D: -; size: -; J: TRBJ2-2; V: TRBV27; CDR3: CASSLSSTSGVVFF; DNA: TGTGCCAGCAGTTTATCGAGTACAAGCGGAGTAGTGTTTTTT